Listed below are T cell receptor beta chains from one sample, sequenced in a study of T cell clonotyping in hematopoietic cell transplantation. Clones were sequenced by immunoSEQ multiplex PCR, and TCRdb holds only the in-frame ones, with some missing. The table has about 29,000 clones, over 60% seen once; the top ten hold under 8%. Material: peripheral blood mononuclear cells, obtained before stem cell transplant. The receptors here all came from a woman aged 25 to 45 with chronic myeloid leukemia. Some clones in this sample may be carry-over from other donors' samples. Each CDR3 is given with its conserved first and last residue. The D gene is left open where the match is weak. Only some rows state a clone size, as once, few, many or a class for expanded clones.

V gene	J gene	clone size	D gene	CDR3 protein	CDR3 DNA
TRBV5-6	TRBJ1-6	.	TRBD1	CASSPRTGYNSPLHF	TGTGCCAGCAGCCCACGGACAGGCTATAATTCACCCCTCCACTTT
TRBV2	TRBJ1-4	.	.	CASRSRQANEKLFF	TGTGCCAGCAGGAGTCGGCAGGCTAATGAAAAACTGTTTTTT
TRBV2	TRBJ1-1	once	TRBD1	CASSGTGGNTEAFF	TGTGCCAGCAGTGGGACAGGGGGTAACACTGAAGCTTTCTTT
TRBV5-1	TRBJ2-2	.	.	CASSSRGDGELFF	TGCGCCAGCAGCTCGCGGGGCGACGGGGAGCTGTTTTTT
TRBV30	TRBJ1-5	.	.	CAWRKAGQGGGQPQHF	TGTGCCTGGAGAAAAGCCGGGCAGGGTGGGGGACAGCCCCAGCATTTT
TRBV19	TRBJ2-5	.	TRBD2	CASSISASGGQETQYF	TGTGCCAGTAGTATTTCCGCTAGCGGGGGACAAGAGACCCAGTACTTC
TRBV6-1	TRBJ1-5	.	.	CASSMVEIKNQPQHF	TGTGCCAGCTCTATGGTAGAGATTAAGAATCAGCCCCAGCATTTT
TRBV5-1	TRBJ1-2	.	TRBD1	CASSRPGQNGYTF	TGCGCCAGCAGCCGGCCGGGACAGAATGGCTACACCTTC
TRBV2	TRBJ1-4	.	.	CASRLTQRGEKLFF	TGTGCCAGCAGACTGACCCAGAGGGGTGAAAAACTGTTTTTT
TRBV6-1	TRBJ1-2	.	.	CATKDSGLGGYTF	TGTGCCACCAAGGACTCAGGGTTGGGCGGCTACACCTTC
TRBV7-2	TRBJ1-2	.	.	CASSPWSGGYTF	TGTGCCAGCAGCCCGTGGAGTGGTGGCTACACCTTC
TRBV6-5	TRBJ2-7	.	TRBD1	CASRGQGYEQYF	TGTGCCAGCAGGGGACAGGGCTACGAGCAGTACTTC
TRBV9	TRBJ1-2	.	.	CASSKDTFNYGYTF	TGTGCCAGCAGTAAGGACACCTTTAACTATGGCTACACCTTC
TRBV6-1	TRBJ1-1	.	.	CAGRGTFMNTEAFF	TGTGCCGGACGGGGCACATTCATGAACACTGAAGCTTTCTTT
TRBV6-5	TRBJ1-2	.	TRBD1	CASSYSKDRKYGYTF	TGTGCCAGCAGTTACTCGAAGGACAGGAAATATGGCTACACCTTC
TRBV2	TRBJ2-5	.	.	CASSGAETQYF	TGTGCCAGCAGTGGCGCGGAGACCCAGTACTTC
TRBV28	TRBJ2-1	.	.	CASSLQGSYNEQFF	TGTGCCAGCAGTCTACAGGGTTCCTACAATGAGCAGTTCTTC
TRBV7-2	TRBJ1-3	.	.	CASSLDPSGNTIYF	TGTGCCAGCAGCTTAGACCCCTCTGGAAACACCATATATTTT
TRBV5-4	TRBJ1-5	few	.	CASSGGPGINQPQHF	TGTGCCAGCAGCGGGGGCCCAGGGATTAATCAGCCCCAGCATTTT
TRBV7-9	TRBJ2-3	.	.	CASSQTGFGTDTQYF	TGTGCCAGCAGCCAGACAGGATTTGGCACAGATACGCAGTATTTT
TRBV6-5	TRBJ1-1	.	TRBD1	CASSARDRAFF	TGTGCCAGCAGTGCCCGGGACAGGGCTTTCTTT
TRBV29-1	TRBJ1-4	.	.	CSVGLTGTREKLFF	TGCAGCGTTGGCCTGACAGGAACAAGAGAAAAACTGTTTTTT